This record looks at one T cell receptor beta chain sequence and its context. Antigen specificity is unknown. This sample is part of a study of T cell clusters in autoimmune cytopenias. Overall study results and limits: TRB repertoire shifts in secondary cytopenia and chronic lymphocytic leukemia mostly reflected lymphoma, not autoimmunity.

Some 39,000 genome equivalents of blood DNA were amplified for TRB. The CDR3 runs to 17 residues. Per the germline V gene, CDR1 is MNHNY and CDR2 is SVGAGI (reference sequence). One tube held mixed TRB-A and TRB-B primer pools for touch-down PCR. From the multiplex PCR reads, TCRdb lists one entry per CDR3 protein and no DNA. This repertoire includes roughly 6,000 distinct CDR3 sequences. In addition, the sample was reused for a study of T cell repertoires in aging, cancer and after chemotherapy. That paper notes: In each cancer cohort, median generation probability increased across chemotherapy, suggesting thymic output rebounded. No conclusions about immunological memory after chemotherapy can be drawn from the repertoire data.

Material for sequencing was peripheral blood. The clonotype comes from a human donor in good health. The V and J genes are TRBV6-6 and TRBJ1-5; TCRdb's D call of TRBD1 is untestable without DNA. This CDR3 is CASSYPTFGTGNQPQHF.